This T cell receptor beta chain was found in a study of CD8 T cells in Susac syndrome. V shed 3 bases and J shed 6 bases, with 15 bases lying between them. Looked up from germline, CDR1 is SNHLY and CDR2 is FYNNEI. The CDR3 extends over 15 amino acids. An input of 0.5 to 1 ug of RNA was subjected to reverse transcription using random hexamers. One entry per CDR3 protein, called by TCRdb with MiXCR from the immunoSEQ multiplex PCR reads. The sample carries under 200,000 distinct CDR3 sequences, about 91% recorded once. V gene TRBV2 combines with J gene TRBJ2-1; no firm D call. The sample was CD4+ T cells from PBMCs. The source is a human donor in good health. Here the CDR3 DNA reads TGTGCCAGCAGTGAGGGTCCCGACAAGGGCAATGAGCAGTTCTTC. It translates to CASSEGPDKGNEQFF.